This is a list of T cell receptor beta chains from one sample in a study of technical replicates of blood from a handful of donors. Profiling relied on immunoSEQ multiplex PCR, and the TCRdb table lists in-frame clones only, not all of them. The sample lists almost 85,000 clones, around 97% occurring once. The specimen was T cells isolated from PBMCs. The receptors derive from a human donor in good health. The conserved cysteine and the conserved F or W are not part of the CDR3 here.

V,J,CDR3
TRBV28,TRBJ2-1,ASSNTGASYNEQF
TRBV28,TRBJ1-5,ASTPVGRYSNQPQH
TRBV7-9,TRBJ2-7,ASSSRGAYEQY
TRBV6-6,TRBJ1-2,ASSYVDRPGYT
TRBV4-1,TRBJ2-7,ASSEGQPYEQY
TRBV5-1,TRBJ2-5,ASSLAGGGGQETQY
TRBV9,TRBJ2-7,ASSLTGGEQY
TRBV29-1,TRBJ1-3,STGGSGNTIY
TRBV5-1,TRBJ1-2,ASSPPGGSRSYT
TRBV4-1,TRBJ1-1,ASSQPGTANTEAF
TRBV7-9,TRBJ1-1,ASSPITGVGKAEAF
TRBV5-1,TRBJ1-1,ASRAGTGINTEAF
TRBV5-8,TRBJ1-2,ASSLRGRGSYGYT
TRBV6-4,TRBJ2-3,ASSRIAGGLRDTDTQY
TRBV27,TRBJ1-1,ASSPWSTRNTEAF
TRBV5-5,TRBJ1-1,ASSTPGQNAEAF
TRBV18,TRBJ2-7,ASSLKQGDRRPYEQY
TRBV28,TRBJ2-2,ASTLLTEGDTGELF
TRBV9,TRBJ2-1,ASSDKGLVDRF
TRBV30,TRBJ2-3,AFGGAADTQY
TRBV4-1,TRBJ2-3,ASSQEAGGYTDTQY
TRBV15,TRBJ2-3,ATSRTSGRAGISTDTQY
TRBV30,TRBJ1-2,AWSSYSRTATYGYT
TRBV28,TRBJ2-1,ASSLFERSYNEQF
TRBV6-5,TRBJ2-1,ASSLAGPLYNEQF
TRBV15,TRBJ2-7,ATSRDYGQNYEQY
TRBV2,TRBJ2-7,ASNNRDFLGQY
TRBV27,TRBJ2-1,ASSSKGSPITGDGGRAYNEQF
TRBV30,TRBJ1-1,AWTPYTEAF
TRBV28,TRBJ2-7,ASSYLAGPPYEQY
TRBV6-4,TRBJ2-2,ASSSKNTGELF
TRBV9,TRBJ1-2,ASSSVGYT
TRBV5-1,TRBJ1-1,ASSLASVNTEAF
TRBV10-3,TRBJ2-1,AISEPGGGLNEQF
TRBV4-1,TRBJ2-1,ASSQGQGLSNEQF
TRBV4-1,TRBJ2-1,ASSQVINEQF
TRBV6-6,TRBJ2-1,ASSYTGYNEQF
TRBV28,TRBJ2-7,ASGVAESSYEQY
TRBV6-5,TRBJ2-7,ASSFGPGESGEQY
TRBV30,TRBJ1-5,ASAGQGVQWPNQPQH
TRBV13,TRBJ2-4,ASSSIGLQNIQY
TRBV15,TRBJ2-1,ATSRVLAGASTGYNEQF
TRBV5-4,TRBJ2-5,ASSDYRGGETQY